The clone carrying this T cell receptor beta chain was picked up many times. This specimen comes from a study of T cells in Graves' hyperthyroidism and ophthalmopathy. Germline loops: CDR1 SGHAT, CDR2 FQNNGV. This CDR3 has 17 amino acids. The V end was cut by 5 bases, the J end by 1 base, with 21 bases between. Amplification of TCR beta CDR3 regions used RNA as the template. When the TCR CDR3 underwent first-round RT-PCR, the HTBI primer set was used. TCRdb re-called the multiplex PCR reads with MiXCR, one entry per CDR3 protein. The top ten clones hold roughly 10% of a sample with about 740,000 distinct CDR3 sequences, roughly 15% of them seen once.

Sequencing was carried out using blood. The chain combines TRBV11-2 with TRBJ2-7; D may be TRBD1 or TRBD2 (5 bases each). This TCR came from a woman under 30 with Graves' hyperthyroidism. CDR3 protein: CASSLGRGPNRSYEQYF. The CDR3 DNA is TGTGCCAGCAGCCTAGGTAGGGGACCCAACAGGTCCTACGAGCAGTACTTC.